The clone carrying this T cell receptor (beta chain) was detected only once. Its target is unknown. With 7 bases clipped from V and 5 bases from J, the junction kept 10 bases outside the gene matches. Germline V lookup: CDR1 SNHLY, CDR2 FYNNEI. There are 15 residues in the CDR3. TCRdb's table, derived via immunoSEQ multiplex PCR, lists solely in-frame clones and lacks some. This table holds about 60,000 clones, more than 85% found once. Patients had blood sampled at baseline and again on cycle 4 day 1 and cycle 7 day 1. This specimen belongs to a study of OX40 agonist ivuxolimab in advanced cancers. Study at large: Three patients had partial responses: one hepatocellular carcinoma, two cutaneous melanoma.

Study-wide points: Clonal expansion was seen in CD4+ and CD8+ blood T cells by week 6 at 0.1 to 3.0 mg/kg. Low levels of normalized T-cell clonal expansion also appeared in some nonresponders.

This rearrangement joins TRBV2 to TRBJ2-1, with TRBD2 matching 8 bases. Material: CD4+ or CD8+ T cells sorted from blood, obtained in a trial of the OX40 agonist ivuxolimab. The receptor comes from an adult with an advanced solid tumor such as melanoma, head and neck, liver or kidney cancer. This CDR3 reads CASTLGTRRHNEQFF. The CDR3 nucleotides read TGTGCCAGCACTTTAGGGACTAGGAGACACAATGAGCAGTTCTTC.